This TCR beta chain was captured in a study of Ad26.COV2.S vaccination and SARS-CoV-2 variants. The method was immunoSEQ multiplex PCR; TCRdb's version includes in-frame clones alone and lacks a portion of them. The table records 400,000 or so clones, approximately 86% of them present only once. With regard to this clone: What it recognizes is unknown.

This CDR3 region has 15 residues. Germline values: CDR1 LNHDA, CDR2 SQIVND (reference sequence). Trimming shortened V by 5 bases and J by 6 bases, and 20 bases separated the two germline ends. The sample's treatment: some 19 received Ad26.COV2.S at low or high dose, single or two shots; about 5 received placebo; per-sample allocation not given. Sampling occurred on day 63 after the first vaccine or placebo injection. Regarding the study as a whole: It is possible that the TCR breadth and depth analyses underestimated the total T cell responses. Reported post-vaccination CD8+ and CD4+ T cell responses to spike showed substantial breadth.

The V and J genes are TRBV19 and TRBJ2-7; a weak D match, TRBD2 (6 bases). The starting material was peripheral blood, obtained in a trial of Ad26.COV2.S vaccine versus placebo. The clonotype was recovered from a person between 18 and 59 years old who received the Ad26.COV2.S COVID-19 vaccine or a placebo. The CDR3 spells CASSPAGSQWVEQYF. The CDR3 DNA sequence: TGTGCCAGTAGTCCCGCGGGGTCCCAGTGGGTCGAGCAGTACTTC.